These 10 T cell receptor beta chains were all obtained from the same sample, sequenced in a study of PD-1 blockade in classical Hodgkin lymphoma. Time point denoted: cycle 4 day 1 (C4D1), after 6 weeks of nivolumab. Each patient's relapse followed autologous stem cell transplantation, and brentuximab vedotin exposure varied. CD8+ T cells were isolated from thawed PBMCs by magnetic negative selection. Repertoires were generated with immunoSEQ multiplex PCR, while TCRdb's copy carries only in-frame clones and drops some. Seen here are under 9,000 clones, about four fifths observed once, and the top ten hold roughly a quarter. The sequenced sample was CD8+ T cells from blood, obtained before the fourth cycle of nivolumab. These receptors were taken from a human donor with classical Hodgkin lymphoma.

The chain couples TRBV5-4 to TRBJ1-1; D gene uncertain. Looked up from germline, CDR1 is SGHNT and CDR2 is YYREEE (reference sequence). The CDR3 extends over 13 amino acids. Trimming shortened V by 1 base and J by 8 bases, and 12 bases separated the two germline ends. For the CDR3, the DNA is TGTGCCAGCAGCTTGCAACTGGCACCCGAAGCTTTCTTT. Its protein is CASSLQLAPEAFF.

V and J are TRBV6-5 and TRBJ1-2; D gene unclear. Germline CDR1 MNHEY, CDR2 SVGAGI. V was cut by 2 bases and J by 8 bases, with 12 bases left in between. The CDR3 runs to 13 residues. The chain's CDR3 is CASSYLPDSGYTF. CDR3 sequence (DNA): TGTGCCAGCAGTTACCTGCCCGACTCGGGCTACACCTTC.

The chain employs TRBV19 and TRBJ1-6; 8 bases are shared with TRBD1. Per germline, CDR1 LNHDA and CDR2 SQIVND (reference sequence). The junction had 8 bases not matched to a gene; V was cut back by 5 bases and J by 11 bases. The CDR3 is 14 amino acids. CDR3 sequence: CASSPYHRGTPLHF. DNA for the CDR3: TGTGCCAGTAGTCCCTATCACAGGGGGACACCCCTCCACTTT.

The chain is built from TRBV4-1 and TRBJ2-1, with D possibly being TRBD1 (6 bases). The CDR3 is 18 amino acids. V dropped 4 bases and J dropped 4 bases, with 23 bases sitting between them. Germline assignment: CDR1 MGHRA and CDR2 YSYEKL. The CDR3 region has the DNA TGCGCCAGCAGCCTTAGCGCCACCGGGACAAGTACGTACAATGAGCAGTTCTTC. Protein: CASSLSATGTSTYNEQFF.

The V call is TRBV4-2, the J call TRBJ1-2; the D is unclear. Trimming removed 2 bases at V and 5 bases at J, with 15 bases between. Germline-derived CDR1 and CDR2 are LGHNA and YNFKEQ. This CDR3 is built from 15 residues. CDR3 sequence reads: CASSQLTQLEYGYTF. The CDR3 coding sequence is TGTGCCAGCAGCCAACTTACTCAGCTCGAGTATGGCTACACCTTC.

This clone has a handful of counts. The V and J genes are TRBV9 and TRBJ2-1; TRBD1 matches at 7 bases. Germline loops: CDR1 SGDLS, CDR2 YYNGEE. The CDR3 totals 14 residues. V was pared by 6 bases and J by 6 bases, with 9 bases of the junction left unmatched. The CDR3 here is CASTTGAGANEQFF. In DNA form, the CDR3 reads TGTGCCAGCACCACAGGGGCAGGGGCCAATGAGCAGTTCTTC.

V gene TRBV7-9 combines with J gene TRBJ1-4; tentative D call: TRBD1 (6 bases). The germline V gene encodes CDR1 SEHNR and CDR2 FQNEAQ (reference sequence). This CDR3 is built from 18 residues. Between the trimmed V and J ends, which lost 6 bases and 6 bases, there was a span of 26 bases. The CDR3: CASSFPKRGSEDYEKLFF. CDR3 DNA sequence: TGTGCCAGCAGTTTCCCTAAAAGGGGGTCAGAAGATTATGAAAAACTGTTTTTT.

V and J are TRBV11-2 and TRBJ2-6; D remains unclear. Per germline, CDR1 SGHAT and CDR2 FQNNGV. Trimming removed 5 bases from V and 1 base from J, with 12 bases in between. CDR3 length: 16 residues. CDR3 in amino acids: CASSLDGVSGANVLTF. DNA for the CDR3: TGTGCCAGCAGCCTCGACGGCGTTTCTGGGGCCAACGTCCTGACTTTC.

The gene calls are TRBV27 and TRBJ2-1; 9 positions agree with TRBD1. Trimming removed 5 bases from V and 3 bases from J; junction bases left unmatched: 5. CDR1 MNHEY and CDR2 SMNVEV come from the germline V gene (reference sequence). This CDR3 comprises 15 residues. CDR3 loop: CASSPPTGGYNEQFF. The CDR3 DNA reads TGTGCCAGCAGTCCCCCGACAGGGGGCTACAATGAGCAGTTCTTC.

This clone was seen a few times. The chain combines TRBV19 with TRBJ1-1; TRBD1 is a possible D gene (6 bases). V was clipped by 3 bases and J by 4 bases, with 15 bases between them. Germline V gene data show CDR1 as LNHDA and CDR2 as SQIVND (reference sequence). There are 15 residues in the CDR3. The CDR3 here is CASSIYRAGGTEAFF. The CDR3, as DNA: TGTGCCAGTAGTATTTACAGGGCGGGGGGCACTGAAGCTTTCTTT.